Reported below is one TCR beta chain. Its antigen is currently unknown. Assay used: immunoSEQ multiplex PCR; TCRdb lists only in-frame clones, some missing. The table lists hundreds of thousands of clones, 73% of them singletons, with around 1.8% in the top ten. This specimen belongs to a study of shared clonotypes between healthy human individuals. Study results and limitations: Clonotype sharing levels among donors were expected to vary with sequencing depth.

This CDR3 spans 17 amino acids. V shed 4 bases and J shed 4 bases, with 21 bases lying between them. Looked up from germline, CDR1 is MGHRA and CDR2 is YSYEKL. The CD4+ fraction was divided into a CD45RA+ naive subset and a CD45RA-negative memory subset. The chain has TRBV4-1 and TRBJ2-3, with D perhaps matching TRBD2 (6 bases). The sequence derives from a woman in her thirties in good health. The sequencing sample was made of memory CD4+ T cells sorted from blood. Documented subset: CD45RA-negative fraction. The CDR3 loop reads CASSPGPPGLGPDTQYF. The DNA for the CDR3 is TGCGCCAGCAGCCCTGGCCCGCCGGGACTCGGGCCAGATACGCAGTATTTT.